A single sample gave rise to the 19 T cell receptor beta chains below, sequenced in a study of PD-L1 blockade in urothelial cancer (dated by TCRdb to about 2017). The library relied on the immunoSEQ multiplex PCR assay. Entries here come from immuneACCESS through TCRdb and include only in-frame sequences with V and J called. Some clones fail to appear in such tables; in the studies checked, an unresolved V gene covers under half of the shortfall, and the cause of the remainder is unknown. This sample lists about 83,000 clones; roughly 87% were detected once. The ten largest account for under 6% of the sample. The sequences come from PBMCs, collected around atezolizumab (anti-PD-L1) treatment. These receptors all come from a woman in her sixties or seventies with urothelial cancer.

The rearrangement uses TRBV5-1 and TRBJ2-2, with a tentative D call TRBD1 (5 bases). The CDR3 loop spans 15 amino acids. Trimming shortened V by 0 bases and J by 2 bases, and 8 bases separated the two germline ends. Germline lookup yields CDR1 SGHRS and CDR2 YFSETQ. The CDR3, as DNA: TGCGCCAGCAGCTTGGGACAGACTAACACCGGGGAGCTGTTTTTT. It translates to CASSLGQTNTGELFF.

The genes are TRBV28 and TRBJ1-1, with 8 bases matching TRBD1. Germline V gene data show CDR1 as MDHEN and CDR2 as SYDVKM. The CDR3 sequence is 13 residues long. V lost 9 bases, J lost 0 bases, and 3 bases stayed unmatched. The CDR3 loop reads CASEQGVNTEAFF. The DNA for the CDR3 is TGTGCCAGTGAACAGGGGGTGAACACTGAAGCTTTCTTT.

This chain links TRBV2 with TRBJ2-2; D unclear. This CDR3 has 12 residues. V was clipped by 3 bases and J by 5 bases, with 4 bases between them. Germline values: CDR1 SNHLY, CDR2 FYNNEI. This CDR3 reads CASSDPTGELFF. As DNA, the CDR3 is TGTGCCAGCAGTGATCCTACCGGGGAGCTGTTTTTT.

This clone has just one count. CDR3 amino acids: CASSPNDGTGGYEQYF. Written as DNA, the CDR3 is TGCGCCAGCAGCCCAAATGACGGGACAGGGGGCTACGAGCAGTACTTC. The chain links TRBV5-1 to TRBJ2-7, with 11 bases fitting TRBD1. Trimming at V came to 4 bases and at J to 3 bases, leaving 9 bases not matched to a gene. Germline V gene sequence: CDR1 SGHRS, CDR2 YFSETQ. The length of the CDR3 is 16 residues.

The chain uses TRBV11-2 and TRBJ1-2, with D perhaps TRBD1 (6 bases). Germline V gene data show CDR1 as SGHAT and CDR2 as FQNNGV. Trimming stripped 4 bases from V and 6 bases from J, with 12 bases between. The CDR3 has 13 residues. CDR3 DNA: TGTGCCAGCAGCTGGGGAAGGGGGAATGGCTACACCTTC. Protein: CASSWGRGNGYTF.

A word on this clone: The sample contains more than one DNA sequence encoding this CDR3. The CDR3: CASSPLGENTEAFF. The CDR3 bases are TGTGCCAGCTCACCCCTCGGGGAGAACACTGAAGCTTTCTTT. The chain employs TRBV18 and TRBJ1-1; D ambiguous. This CDR3 region has 14 residues. Germline lookup yields CDR1 KGHSH and CDR2 LQKENI. V was trimmed by 3 bases and J by 1 base, leaving 9 bases between them.

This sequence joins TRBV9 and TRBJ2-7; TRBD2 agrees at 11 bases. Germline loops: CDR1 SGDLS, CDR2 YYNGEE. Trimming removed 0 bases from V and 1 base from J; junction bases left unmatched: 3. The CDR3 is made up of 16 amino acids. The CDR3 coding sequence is TGTGCCAGCAGCGTAGGGTCTAGCGGGAGGTCCTACGAGCAGTACTTC. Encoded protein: CASSVGSSGRSYEQYF.

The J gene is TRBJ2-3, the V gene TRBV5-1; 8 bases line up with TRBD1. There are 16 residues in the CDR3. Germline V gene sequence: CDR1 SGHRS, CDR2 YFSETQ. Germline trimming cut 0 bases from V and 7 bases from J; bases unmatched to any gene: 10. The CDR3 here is CASSLDWTGSVNTQYF. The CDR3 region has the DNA TGCGCCAGCAGCTTGGATTGGACAGGGTCTGTGAATACGCAGTATTTT.

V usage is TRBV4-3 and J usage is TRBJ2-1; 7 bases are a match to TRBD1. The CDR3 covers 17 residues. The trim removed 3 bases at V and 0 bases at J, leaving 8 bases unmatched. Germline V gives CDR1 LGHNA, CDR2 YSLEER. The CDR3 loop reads CASSQGTGVSSYNEQFF. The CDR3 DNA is TGCGCCAGCAGCCAGGGAACAGGGGTAAGCTCCTACAATGAGCAGTTCTTC.

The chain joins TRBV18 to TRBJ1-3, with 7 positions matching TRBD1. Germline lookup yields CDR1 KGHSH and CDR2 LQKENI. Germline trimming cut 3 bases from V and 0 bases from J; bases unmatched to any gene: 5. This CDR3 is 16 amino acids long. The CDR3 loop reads CASSPARQGSGNTIYF. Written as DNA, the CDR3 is TGTGCCAGCTCACCTGCCCGACAGGGCTCTGGAAACACCATATATTTT.

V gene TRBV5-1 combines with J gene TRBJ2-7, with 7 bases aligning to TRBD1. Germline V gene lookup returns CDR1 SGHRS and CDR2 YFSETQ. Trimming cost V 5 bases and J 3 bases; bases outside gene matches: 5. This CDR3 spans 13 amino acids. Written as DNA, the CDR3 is TGCGCCAGCAGTTTTGGACAGGACTACGAGCAGTACTTC. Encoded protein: CASSFGQDYEQYF.

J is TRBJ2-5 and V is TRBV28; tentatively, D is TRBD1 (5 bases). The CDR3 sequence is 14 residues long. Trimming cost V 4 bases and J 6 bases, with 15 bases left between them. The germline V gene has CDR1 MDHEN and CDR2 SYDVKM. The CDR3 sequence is CASSSQGVWKTQYF. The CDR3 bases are TGTGCCAGCAGTTCTCAGGGCGTGTGGAAGACCCAGTACTTC.

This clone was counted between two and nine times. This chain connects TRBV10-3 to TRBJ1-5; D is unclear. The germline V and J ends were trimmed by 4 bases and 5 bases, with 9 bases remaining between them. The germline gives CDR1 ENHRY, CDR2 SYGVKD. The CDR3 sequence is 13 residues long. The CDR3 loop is CAISALADQPQHF. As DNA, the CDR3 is TGTGCCATCAGTGCGTTGGCGGATCAGCCCCAGCATTTT.

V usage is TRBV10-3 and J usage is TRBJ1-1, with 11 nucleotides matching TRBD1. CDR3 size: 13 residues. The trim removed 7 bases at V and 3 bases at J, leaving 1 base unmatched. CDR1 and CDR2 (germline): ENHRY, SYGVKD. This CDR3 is CAIMGQGDTEAFF. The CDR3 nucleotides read TGTGCCATCATGGGACAGGGGGACACTGAAGCTTTCTTT.

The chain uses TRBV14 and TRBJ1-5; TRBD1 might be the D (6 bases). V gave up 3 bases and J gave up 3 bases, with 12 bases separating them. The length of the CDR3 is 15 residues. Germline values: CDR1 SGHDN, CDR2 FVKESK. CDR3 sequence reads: CASSHDKGVNQPQHF. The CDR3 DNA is TGTGCCAGCAGCCATGATAAGGGGGTCAATCAGCCCCAGCATTTT.

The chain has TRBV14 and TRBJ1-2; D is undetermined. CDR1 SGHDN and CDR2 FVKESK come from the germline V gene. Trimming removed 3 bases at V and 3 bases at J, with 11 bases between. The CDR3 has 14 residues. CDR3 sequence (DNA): TGTGCCAGCAGCCATTACGGGATCCACTATGGCTACACCTTC. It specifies CASSHYGIHYGYTF.

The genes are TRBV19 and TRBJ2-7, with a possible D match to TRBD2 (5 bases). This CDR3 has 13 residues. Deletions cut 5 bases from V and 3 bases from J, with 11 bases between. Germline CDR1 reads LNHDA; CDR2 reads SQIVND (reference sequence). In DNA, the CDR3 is TGTGCCAGTAGTGTTTTTGGGAGCTACGAGCAGTACTTC. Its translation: CASSVFGSYEQYF.

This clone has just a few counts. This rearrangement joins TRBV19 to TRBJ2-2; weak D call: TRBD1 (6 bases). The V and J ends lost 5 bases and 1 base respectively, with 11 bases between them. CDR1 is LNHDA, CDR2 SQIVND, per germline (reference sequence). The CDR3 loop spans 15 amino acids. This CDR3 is CASSVGQKNTGELFF. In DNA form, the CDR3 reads TGTGCCAGTAGTGTGGGACAAAAGAACACCGGGGAGCTGTTTTTT.

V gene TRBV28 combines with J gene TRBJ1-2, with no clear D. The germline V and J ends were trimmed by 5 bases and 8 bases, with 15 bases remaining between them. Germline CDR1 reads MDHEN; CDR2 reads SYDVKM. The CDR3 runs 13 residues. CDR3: CASSIRRGLGYTF. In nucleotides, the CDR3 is TGTGCCAGCAGTATAAGACGGGGTTTAGGCTACACCTTC.